This T cell receptor (beta chain) was retrieved from a study of Tregs in tolerant kidney transplant recipients. Whole-study findings and limits: This study did not directly address biological reproducibility. The most relevant donor-specific Treg TCRbeta repertoire apparently came from expansion with activated donor B cells.

Unstimulated regulatory T cells (CD4+CD25+CD127-), CD4+CD25- non-regulatory cells, CD4 and CD8 cells were FACS-sorted from thawed PBMCs. With respect to this clone: Its matching antigen is unknown.

Germline loops: CDR1 SGHNT, CDR2 YENEEA. The CDR3 has 15 residues. J lost 7 bases, V lost 2 bases, and 4 bases had no gene match. TCRdb's table, derived via immunoSEQ multiplex PCR, lists solely in-frame clones and lacks some. Among 110,000 or so clones, around 94% were seen once, and the ten largest hold approximately 0.62%. The rearrangement uses TRBV11-3 and TRBJ2-1, with 11 bases identical to TRBD1. The sample comprised CD4+ T cells from blood. This receptor was obtained from a human donor in good health. This chain's CDR3 is CASSLRGTGGNEQFF. Written as DNA, the CDR3 is TGTGCCAGCAGCTTACGTGGGACAGGGGGGAATGAGCAGTTCTTC.